Each of the 16 T cell receptor beta chains below was sequenced from the same sample in a study of T cell clonality in common variable immunodeficiency. Study-wide results and caveats: Fewer deletions and N-nucleotide insertions were reportedly seen in common variable immunodeficiency TCR beta sequences.

Which antigens these TCRs recognize remains unknown. The repertoire was sequenced with immunoSEQ multiplex PCR; TCRdb's copy has only in-frame clones and lacks some. In total the sample includes about 19,000 clones, none of them seen once. Sequenced: peripheral blood mononuclear cells. These receptors were obtained from a human donor with common variable immunodeficiency.

This clone occurred a few times. The read ends 3 residues before the CDR3 terminus; that terminus is restored from the germline J gene. J is TRBJ2-7 and V is TRBV20-1; D is unresolved. Germline-derived CDR1 and CDR2 are DFQATT and SNEGSKA (reference sequence). Trimming took 3 bases from V and 5 from J, leaving 8 bases between them. There are 11 residues in the CDR3. The part of the CDR3 DNA that was read is TGCAGTGCTAGCTTCCGGGACGAG. This gives the protein CSASFRDE. The full CDR3 is CSASFRDEQYF.

The CDR3 sequence: CASSEGGNNEQFF. Incomplete CDR3 DNA: TGTGCCAGCAGTGAAGGAGGCAACAATGAG. The V call is TRBV6-1, the J call TRBJ2-1; D gene ambiguous. With the read ending 3 residues before the CDR3 end, the germline J gene is used to fill in that end. This CDR3 comprises 13 residues. In germline, CDR1 is MNHNS, CDR2 SASEGT. V lost 1 base, J lost 5 bases, and 6 bases lay in between.

A word on this clone: The read stops 3 residues short of the end of the CDR3; the missing end is completed from the germline J gene. This rearrangement joins TRBV19 to TRBJ2-5; 7 bases are shared with TRBD1. This CDR3 region has 16 residues. V was pared by 4 bases and J by 0 bases, with 8 bases of the junction left unmatched. The V gene's germline CDR1 is LNHDA and CDR2 SQIVND (reference sequence). CDR3 DNA (partial): TGTGCCAGTAGTAAATCGACAGGGAGATACCAAGAGACC. Its protein product is CASSKSTGRYQET. The whole CDR3 region reads CASSKSTGRYQETQYF.

Only a few counts were recorded for this clone. The read terminates 3 residues before the CDR3 end, so the remaining end is supplied by the germline J gene. The rearrangement uses TRBV29-1 and TRBJ2-7, with TRBD1 identical over 8 bases. The CDR3 has 14 residues. Germline CDR1 is SQVTM and CDR2 is ANQGSEA. Trimming cost V 4 bases and J 2 bases; bases outside gene matches: 7. CDR3 residues: CSVAIGTGPYEQYF. Incomplete CDR3 DNA: TGCAGCGTTGCTATCGGGACAGGTCCCTACGAG.

By proportion, this clone is medium-sized. Read coverage stops 3 residues before the CDR3 terminus; the germline J gene supplies the remainder. The chain combines TRBV19 with TRBJ2-3; D remains unclear. The CDR3 loop spans 14 amino acids. Germline loops: CDR1 LNHDA, CDR2 SQIVND (reference sequence). V was cut by 0 bases and J by 1 base, with 5 bases left in between. The sequenced CDR3 bases are TGTGCCAGTAGTATAGATCAGGGCACAGATACG. This codes for CASSIDQGTDT. The CDR3 as a whole reads CASSIDQGTDTQYF.

There are a few counts of this clone. The read halts 3 residues ahead of the CDR3 end, with the missing end drawn from the germline J gene. The V gene is TRBV7-2, the J gene TRBJ2-1; the D gene is possibly TRBD2 (5 bases). The germline V gene has CDR1 SGHTA and CDR2 FQGNSA. The V gene lost 5 bases and the J gene lost 8 bases, with 13 bases spanning the gap. CDR3 length: 13 residues. The sequenced CDR3 bases are TGTGCCAGCAGCCAAATCGGGGTGGATGAG. This encodes CASSQIGVDE. Given in full, the CDR3 is CASSQIGVDEQFF.

Note on this clone: The CDR3 end lies 3 residues beyond the end of the read and is filled in from the germline J gene. This chain joins TRBV2 and TRBJ1-2; D might be TRBD1 (6 bases). Germline CDR1 SNHLY, CDR2 FYNNEI. The CDR3 consists of 14 residues. The germline V and J ends were trimmed by 6 bases and 5 bases, with 16 bases remaining between them. This CDR3 reads CASSRGRDTYGYTF. CDR3 DNA, as far as it was read: TGTGCCAGCAGCCGGGGAAGGGACACTTATGGC.

This clone has just a few counts. Sequencing ends 3 residues short of the CDR3 end; the germline J gene provides the rest. The rearrangement uses TRBV7-2 and TRBJ2-5; tentatively, D is TRBD2 (5 bases). In germline, CDR1 is SGHTA, CDR2 FQGNSA. The CDR3 is 15 residues long. V was clipped by 8 bases and J by 2 bases, with 18 bases between them. CDR3 DNA, as far as it was read: TGTGCCAGCCATACGTCGAGCGGACGGCAAGAGACC. Its translation is CASHTSSGRQET. The CDR3 in its entirety is CASHTSSGRQETQYF.

A word on this clone: Read data end 3 residues before the CDR3 end; the end is taken from the germline J gene. The genes are TRBV6-2 or TRBV6-3 and TRBJ2-2; 7 nucleotides agree with TRBD1. This CDR3 comprises 14 residues. Germline CDR1 reads MNHEY; CDR2 reads SVGEGT. J was trimmed by 6 bases and V by 6 bases; bases with no gene match: 7. The DNA read from the CDR3 is TGTGCCAGCAGAAGGGACAGCAATCCCGGGGAG. This codes for CASRRDSNPGE. The full CDR3 sequence reads CASRRDSNPGELFF.

About this clone: The read stops 3 residues short of the end of the CDR3; the missing end is completed from the germline J gene. The chain employs TRBV18 and TRBJ1-1; D is uncertain. Between the trimmed V and J ends, which lost 5 bases and 1 base, there was a span of 8 bases. CDR1 is KGHSH and CDR2 is LQKENI in the germline V gene. CDR3 length: 13 amino acids. CDR3 DNA, as far as it was read: TGTGCCAGCTCAGGTGAAGGGAACACTGAA. This gives the protein CASSGEGNTE. The entire CDR3 protein is CASSGEGNTEAFF.

This clone has more than one count but fewer than ten. The observed sequence ends 3 residues before the CDR3 terminus, with the missing tail filled in from the germline J gene. The chain has TRBV2 and TRBJ1-5; weak D call: TRBD1 (6 bases). This CDR3 is 16 amino acids long. V lost 0 bases to trimming and J lost 5 bases, with 14 bases between them. Per germline, CDR1 SNHLY and CDR2 FYNNEI. The CDR3 loop reads CASSEAFRGAYQPQHF. The CDR3 bases that were read are TGTGCCAGCAGTGAAGCTTTTCGGGGGGCTTATCAGCCC.

This clone came up a few times. The sequence runs out 3 residues before the end of the CDR3; the remainder is reconstructed from the germline J gene. The chain employs TRBV7-8 and TRBJ2-7; TRBD1 matches at 8 bases. In germline, CDR1 is SGHVS, CDR2 FQNEAQ. Losses at the gene ends were 5 bases for V and 3 bases for J; bases not matched to a gene: 9. The CDR3 extends over 15 amino acids. CDR3 bases read: TGTGCCAGCAGCACATACGGACAGGGAAACTACGAG. Translating gives CASSTYGQGNYE. In full, the CDR3 is CASSTYGQGNYEQYF.

This clone occurred many times. The CDR3 loop is CASKRGAVDPQHF. The sequenced part of the CDR3 DNA is TGTGCCAGCAAGCGCGGGGCAGTTGATCCC. The V call is TRBV7-3, the J call TRBJ1-5; D possibly corresponds to TRBD1 (5 bases). The read terminates 3 residues ahead of where the CDR3 ends, so the germline J gene completes it. The germline gives CDR1 SGHTA, CDR2 FQGTGA. CDR3 length equals 13 residues.

About this clone: The CDR3 is cut off 3 residues early in the read; its end comes from the germline J gene. The chain links TRBV19 to TRBJ2-3; TRBD1 matches at 7 bases. Germline assignment: CDR1 LNHDA and CDR2 SQIVND (reference sequence). The CDR3 extends over 16 amino acids. Trimming cost V 1 base and J 5 bases; bases outside gene matches: 9. The CDR3 bases that were read are TGTGCCAGTAGTATAGGACAGGGCCTACTAATAGATACG. Translation: CASSIGQGLLIDT. The entire CDR3 is CASSIGQGLLIDTQYF.

The sample holds many counts of this clone. The CDR3 end lies 3 residues beyond the end of the read and is filled in from the germline J gene. The rearrangement links TRBV5-6 to TRBJ2-4; the D gene is possibly TRBD2 (6 bases). Between the trimmed V and J ends, which lost 2 bases and 9 bases, there was a span of 15 bases. The CDR3 has 14 amino acids. Germline-derived CDR1 and CDR2 are SGHDT and YYEEEE. CDR3 sequence reads: CASSFGRLGGIQYF. The sequenced part of the CDR3 DNA is TGTGCCAGCAGCTTCGGACGCCTCGGGGGCATT.

This clone was recorded a few times. The read ends 3 residues before the CDR3 terminus; that terminus is restored from the germline J gene. This rearrangement joins TRBV18 to TRBJ2-3; TRBD2 matches at 8 bases. This CDR3 has 15 amino acids. V lost 2 bases, J lost 0 bases, and 1 base stayed unmatched. The germline gives CDR1 KGHSH, CDR2 LQKENI. The sequenced CDR3 bases are TGTGCCAGCTCACCAGTAGCGGGGAGCACAGATACG. Protein: CASSPVAGSTDT. The complete CDR3 protein is CASSPVAGSTDTQYF. Complete variable domain (other parts from reference TRBV18 and TRBJ2-3): NAGVMQNPRHLVRRRGQEARLRCSPMKGHSHVYWYRQLPEEGLKFMVYLQKENIIDESGMPKERFSAEFPKEGPSILRIQQVVRGDSAAYFCASSPVAGSTDTQYFGPGTRLTVL.